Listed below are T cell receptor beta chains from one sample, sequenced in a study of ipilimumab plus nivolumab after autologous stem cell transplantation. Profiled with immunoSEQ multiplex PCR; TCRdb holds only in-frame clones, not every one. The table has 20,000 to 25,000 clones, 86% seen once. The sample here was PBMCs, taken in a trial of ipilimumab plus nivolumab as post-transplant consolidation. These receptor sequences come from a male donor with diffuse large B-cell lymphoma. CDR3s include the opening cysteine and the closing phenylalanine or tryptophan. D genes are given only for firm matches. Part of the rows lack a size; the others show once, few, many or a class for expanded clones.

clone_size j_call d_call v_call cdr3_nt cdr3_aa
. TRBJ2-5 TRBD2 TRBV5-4 TGTGCCAGCAGCTCCTCCATAGCGGGGGGGCCCTATGGCTTTAAGACCCAGTACTTC CASSSSIAGGPYGFKTQYF
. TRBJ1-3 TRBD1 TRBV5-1 TGCGCCAGCAGCCCTCAGGGGGCGGGAGGAAACACCATATATTTT CASSPQGAGGNTIYF
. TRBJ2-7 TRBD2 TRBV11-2 TGTGCCAGCAGCCGTTCGACTAGCGGGGGGTCGAACTACGAGCAGTACTTC CASSRSTSGGSNYEQYF
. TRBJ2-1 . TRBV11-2 TGTGCCAGCAACCAAGGGAATACAGGGAGGCAGTTCTTC CASNQGNTGRQFF
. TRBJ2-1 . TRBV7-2 TGTGCCAGCAGCTTAAGGTGGACCACCTCGTACAATGAGCAGTTCTTC CASSLRWTTSYNEQFF
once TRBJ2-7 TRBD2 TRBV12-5 TGTGCTAGTGGTCTACGGACTAGCGGGTCGTACGAGCAGTACTTC CASGLRTSGSYEQYF
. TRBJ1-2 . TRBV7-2 TGTGCCAGCAGCTTAGGAGGGGTGGGGGGCTACACCTTC CASSLGGVGGYTF
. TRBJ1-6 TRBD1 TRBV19 TGTGCCAGTAGTATGCGGCAGGGGGCGAGTTCACCCCTCCACTTT CASSMRQGASSPLHF
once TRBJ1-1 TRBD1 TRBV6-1 TGTGCCAGCACCAGATCCCGGGACAGGGTAGCTGAAGCTTTCTTT CASTRSRDRVAEAFF
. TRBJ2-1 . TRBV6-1 TGTGCCAGCAGTGAATCACTAACGAGCTTCGTGCAGTTCTTC CASSESLTSFVQFF
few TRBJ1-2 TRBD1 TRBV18 TGTGCCAGCTCAGGGACAGGTTTTTTAGGCTACACCTTC CASSGTGFLGYTF
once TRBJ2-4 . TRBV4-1 TGCGCCAGCAGCCAGGGGTTAATTGTGGACATTCAGTACTTC CASSQGLIVDIQYF
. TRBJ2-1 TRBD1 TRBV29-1 TGCAGCGTCATGAGGGGGCGCAATGAGCAGTTCTTC CSVMRGRNEQFF
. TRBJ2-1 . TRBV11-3 TGTGCCAGCAGCTTAGAGCTAGGAGCTGAGCAGTTCTTC CASSLELGAEQFF
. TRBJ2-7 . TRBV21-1 TGTGCCAGCAGCAAGGGGATCTACGAGCAGTACTTC CASSKGIYEQYF
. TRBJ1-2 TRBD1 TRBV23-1 TGCGCCAGCAGTTATACAACGGGACAGGGGGTCGTATACTATGGCTACACCTTC CASSYTTGQGVVYYGYTF
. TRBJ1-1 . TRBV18 TGTGCCAGCTCACCCCGGGGGGGGTTCACTGAAGCTTTCTTT CASSPRGGFTEAFF
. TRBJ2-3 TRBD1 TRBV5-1 TGCGCCAGCAGCTTAACTCTGGACAGGGGTCCAGATACGCAGTATTTT CASSLTLDRGPDTQYF
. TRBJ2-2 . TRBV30 TGTGCCTGGAGGCCCAAAGCCGGCACCGGGGAGCTGTTTTTT CAWRPKAGTGELFF
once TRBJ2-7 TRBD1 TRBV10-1 TGCGCCAGCAGCCTCTACAGGGGAGAAGAGCAGTACTTC CASSLYRGEEQYF
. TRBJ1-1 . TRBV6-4 TGTGCCAGCAGTGAAACGCCGGGACAGAACACTGAAGCTTTCTTT CASSETPGQNTEAFF
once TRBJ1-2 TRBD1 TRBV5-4 TGTGCCAGCAGCACCCCGGACAGGGTTGGTGGCTACACCTTC CASSTPDRVGGYTF
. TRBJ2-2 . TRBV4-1 TGCGCCAGCAGCCAAGGAACAGCCGCGAACACCGGGGAGCTGTTTTTT CASSQGTAANTGELFF
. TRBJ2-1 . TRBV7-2 TGTGCCAGCAGCTCCGGAGGGTTCGTGGATGAGCAGTTCTTC CASSSGGFVDEQFF
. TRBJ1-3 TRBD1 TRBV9 TGTGCCAGCAGCGTAGCGGGACAGGGTACCACCATATATTTT CASSVAGQGTTIYF